This is a list of T cell receptor beta chains from one sample in a study of CD8+ T cells in alopecia areata. Data came from immunoSEQ multiplex PCR; TCRdb stores just in-frame clones and leaves some out. Among over 150,000 clones listed, 50% to 60% were seen once. Material: CD4+ T cells sorted from blood, obtained at week 0. These receptors all come from a human donor with alopecia areata. The CDR3 runs from the conserved cysteine through the conserved F or W. D genes are given only for firm matches. Expanded clones are given a class, and other clones once, few, many or no size at all.

d_call: -; j_call: TRBJ1-2; clone_size: few; v_call: TRBV5-4; cdr3_nt: TGTGCCAGCAGCTTGGACGGCGACTATGGCTACACCTTC; cdr3_aa: CASSLDGDYGYTF
d_call: -; j_call: TRBJ1-1; clone_size: -; v_call: TRBV6-5; cdr3_nt: TGTGCCAGCAGTTTGCCCAGGGTGACTGAAGCTTTCTTT; cdr3_aa: CASSLPRVTEAFF
d_call: -; j_call: TRBJ2-7; clone_size: few; v_call: TRBV18; cdr3_nt: TGTGCCAGCTCACCACGGGCAGACGAGCAGTACTTC; cdr3_aa: CASSPRADEQYF
d_call: -; j_call: TRBJ2-1; clone_size: -; v_call: TRBV7-9; cdr3_nt: TGTGCCAGCAGCCAACCCTTGGGAGCGTTGTCTGGTGAGCAGTTCTTC; cdr3_aa: CASSQPLGALSGEQFF
d_call: TRBD1; j_call: TRBJ1-2; clone_size: -; v_call: TRBV29-1; cdr3_nt: TGCAGCGTTCACAGGGGGCGCTCCGATGGCTACACCTTC; cdr3_aa: CSVHRGRSDGYTF
d_call: -; j_call: TRBJ1-2; clone_size: -; v_call: TRBV29-1; cdr3_nt: TGCAGCGTTGATTCGGCCACCTCTGATGGCTACACCTTC; cdr3_aa: CSVDSATSDGYTF
d_call: -; j_call: TRBJ2-3; clone_size: -; v_call: TRBV18; cdr3_nt: TGTGCCAGCTCACCTTCGGACTCAGATACGCAGTATTTT; cdr3_aa: CASSPSDSDTQYF
d_call: -; j_call: TRBJ2-1; clone_size: few; v_call: TRBV7-9; cdr3_nt: TGTGCCAGCAGCGGCTCTAGTCTACCCAACAATGAGCAGTTCTTC; cdr3_aa: CASSGSSLPNNEQFF
d_call: -; j_call: TRBJ1-1; clone_size: few; v_call: TRBV6-1; cdr3_nt: TGTGCCAGCGGTGAGAGCCTGAGCGGAGCTTTCTTT; cdr3_aa: CASGESLSGAFF
d_call: -; j_call: TRBJ1-5; clone_size: -; v_call: TRBV5-6; cdr3_nt: TGTGCCAGCAGCTTAACGGGTCAGCCCCAGCATTTT; cdr3_aa: CASSLTGQPQHF
d_call: TRBD1; j_call: TRBJ1-1; clone_size: -; v_call: TRBV2; cdr3_nt: TGTGCCAGCAGTCAGGGGGAGAACACTGAAGCTTTCTTT; cdr3_aa: CASSQGENTEAFF
d_call: -; j_call: TRBJ1-1; clone_size: few; v_call: TRBV29-1; cdr3_nt: TGCAGCGTTCCAGAAATCGAAGCTTTCTTT; cdr3_aa: CSVPEIEAFF
d_call: TRBD1; j_call: TRBJ2-2; clone_size: few; v_call: TRBV30; cdr3_nt: TGTGCCTGGACTCTCGGACAGGCTGTCACCGGGGAGCTGTTTTTT; cdr3_aa: CAWTLGQAVTGELFF
d_call: -; j_call: TRBJ1-4; clone_size: few; v_call: TRBV5-1; cdr3_nt: TGCGCCAGCAGCTTGGATCCCCAAGCGCCGGGTGAAAAACTGTTTTTT; cdr3_aa: CASSLDPQAPGEKLFF
d_call: TRBD1; j_call: TRBJ2-1; clone_size: -; v_call: TRBV29-1; cdr3_nt: TGCAGCGTCTTCGCAGGGGGCCCCCCCTACAATGAGCAGTTCTTC; cdr3_aa: CSVFAGGPPYNEQFF
d_call: -; j_call: TRBJ2-1; clone_size: few; v_call: TRBV5-8; cdr3_nt: TGTGCCAGCAGCCCCAGGACTGGCAATGAGCAGTTCTTC; cdr3_aa: CASSPRTGNEQFF
d_call: -; j_call: TRBJ2-4; clone_size: few; v_call: TRBV11-2; cdr3_nt: TGTGCCAGCAGCTTATTACATAGGGACATTCAGTACTTC; cdr3_aa: CASSLLHRDIQYF
d_call: -; j_call: TRBJ2-1; clone_size: -; v_call: TRBV15; cdr3_nt: TGTGCCACCAGCGCACGACAGGCGCAGGCTAGCGATGAGCAGTTCTTC; cdr3_aa: CATSARQAQASDEQFF
d_call: -; j_call: TRBJ2-2; clone_size: -; v_call: TRBV25-1; cdr3_nt: TGTGCCAGCAGTGGAGGGGGGTGGACCGGGGAGCTGTTTTTT; cdr3_aa: CASSGGGWTGELFF
d_call: TRBD1; j_call: TRBJ1-1; clone_size: -; v_call: TRBV29-1; cdr3_nt: TGCAGCGTTTTGGACAGGTTAATGAACACTGAAGCTTTCTTT; cdr3_aa: CSVLDRLMNTEAFF
d_call: -; j_call: TRBJ2-2; clone_size: once; v_call: TRBV29-1; cdr3_nt: TGCAGCGTTGACCGTCGAAAGACCGGGGAGCTGTTTTTT; cdr3_aa: CSVDRRKTGELFF
d_call: TRBD1; j_call: TRBJ1-2; clone_size: few; v_call: TRBV29-1; cdr3_nt: TGCAGCGTTCCCCAAAACAGGGGGCTGGACTATGGCTACACCTTC; cdr3_aa: CSVPQNRGLDYGYTF
d_call: -; j_call: TRBJ2-7; clone_size: -; v_call: TRBV5-1; cdr3_nt: TGCGCCAGCAGCTTGAGGCGGGGCAGGGGGGGCGACGAGCAGTACTTC; cdr3_aa: CASSLRRGRGGDEQYF
d_call: -; j_call: TRBJ2-5; clone_size: -; v_call: TRBV9; cdr3_nt: TGTGCCAGCAGCAGGGGTAGCGGCCAAGAGACCCAGTACTTC; cdr3_aa: CASSRGSGQETQYF
d_call: TRBD2; j_call: TRBJ2-3; clone_size: few; v_call: TRBV4-1; cdr3_nt: TGCGCCAGCAGCCTCCGGACTAGCCGAGGTAGAGATACGCAGTATTTT; cdr3_aa: CASSLRTSRGRDTQYF
d_call: TRBD1; j_call: TRBJ1-1; clone_size: few; v_call: TRBV6-5; cdr3_nt: TGTGCCAGCAGTGGACAGGGTCTGAACACTGAAGCTTTCTTT; cdr3_aa: CASSGQGLNTEAFF
d_call: -; j_call: TRBJ2-5; clone_size: few; v_call: TRBV19; cdr3_nt: TGTGCCAGTAGTCCTCGGGGGCTCCAAGAGACCCAGTACTTC; cdr3_aa: CASSPRGLQETQYF
d_call: TRBD1; j_call: TRBJ2-3; clone_size: once; v_call: TRBV30; cdr3_nt: TGTGCCTGGAGTGTACTCGCGGGACAGGGGGCAGATACGCAGTATTTT; cdr3_aa: CAWSVLAGQGADTQYF
d_call: TRBD1; j_call: TRBJ2-7; clone_size: -; v_call: TRBV29-1; cdr3_nt: TGCAGCGTCACAGGGGCCTACGAGCAGTACTTC; cdr3_aa: CSVTGAYEQYF
d_call: -; j_call: TRBJ1-4; clone_size: few; v_call: TRBV29-1; cdr3_nt: TGCAGCGTTGAAGGTACTAATGAAAAACTGTTTTTT; cdr3_aa: CSVEGTNEKLFF
d_call: -; j_call: TRBJ1-1; clone_size: -; v_call: TRBV9; cdr3_nt: TGTGCCAGCAGCGTAGCTGGGGTGCCCTGGCTGGACACTGAAGCTTTCTTT; cdr3_aa: CASSVAGVPWLDTEAFF
d_call: -; j_call: TRBJ2-7; clone_size: few; v_call: TRBV27; cdr3_nt: TGTGCCAGCAGTCGCGGGCAGGTTTACTACGAGCAGTACTTC; cdr3_aa: CASSRGQVYYEQYF
d_call: -; j_call: TRBJ2-1; clone_size: few; v_call: TRBV11-2; cdr3_nt: TGTGCCAGCAGCTTAGACAGGGGCACCTACAATGAGCAGTTCTTC; cdr3_aa: CASSLDRGTYNEQFF
d_call: TRBD1; j_call: TRBJ2-7; clone_size: -; v_call: TRBV5-1; cdr3_nt: TGCGCCAGCAGCTTCGATCACAGGGGCGGCAACGAGCAGTACTTC; cdr3_aa: CASSFDHRGGNEQYF